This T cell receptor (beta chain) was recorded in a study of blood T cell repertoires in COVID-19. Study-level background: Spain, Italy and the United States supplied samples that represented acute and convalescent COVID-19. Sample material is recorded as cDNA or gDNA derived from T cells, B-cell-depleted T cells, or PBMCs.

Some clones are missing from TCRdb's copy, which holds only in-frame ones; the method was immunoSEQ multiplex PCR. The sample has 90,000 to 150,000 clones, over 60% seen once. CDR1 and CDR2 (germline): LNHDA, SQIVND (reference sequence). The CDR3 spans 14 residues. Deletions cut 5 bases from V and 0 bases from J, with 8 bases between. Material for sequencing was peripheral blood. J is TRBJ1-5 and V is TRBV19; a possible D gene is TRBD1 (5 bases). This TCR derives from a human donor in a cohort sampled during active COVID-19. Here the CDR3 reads CASSPGFSNQPQHF. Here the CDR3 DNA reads TGTGCCAGTAGTCCAGGGTTTAGCAATCAGCCCCAGCATTTT.